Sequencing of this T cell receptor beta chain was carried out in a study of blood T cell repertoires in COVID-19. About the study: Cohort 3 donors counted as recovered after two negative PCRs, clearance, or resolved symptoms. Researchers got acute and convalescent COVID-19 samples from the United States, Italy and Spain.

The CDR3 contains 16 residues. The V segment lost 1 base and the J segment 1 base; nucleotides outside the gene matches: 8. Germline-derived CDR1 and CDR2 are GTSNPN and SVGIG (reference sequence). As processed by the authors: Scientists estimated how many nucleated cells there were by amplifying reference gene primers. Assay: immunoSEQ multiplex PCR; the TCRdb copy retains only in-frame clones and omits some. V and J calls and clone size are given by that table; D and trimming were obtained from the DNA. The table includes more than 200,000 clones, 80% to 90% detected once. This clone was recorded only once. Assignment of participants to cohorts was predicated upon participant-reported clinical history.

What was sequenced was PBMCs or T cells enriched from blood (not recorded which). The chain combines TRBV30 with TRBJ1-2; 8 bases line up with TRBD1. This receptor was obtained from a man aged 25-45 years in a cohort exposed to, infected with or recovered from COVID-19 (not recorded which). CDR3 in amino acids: CAWSETTGEFNYGYTF. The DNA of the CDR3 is TGTGCCTGGAGTGAGACGACAGGGGAATTTAACTATGGCTACACCTTC.